The 24 T cell receptor beta chains below all came from one sample that was sequenced in a study of shared clonotypes between healthy human individuals. The method was immunoSEQ multiplex PCR; TCRdb's version includes in-frame clones alone and lacks a portion of them. Of about 320,000 clones listed, roughly 84% are singletons. Sequencing was performed on memory CD8+ T cells sorted from blood. Subset in this sample: CD45RO+ cells pooled with CCR7-negative TemRA cells. The receptors were sampled from a man aged 18 to 29 in good health.

This chain uses TRBV6-9 with TRBJ2-6, with no clear D. The V end was cut by 5 bases, the J end by 5 bases, with 22 bases between. The V gene's germline CDR1 is MNHGY and CDR2 SVAAGI. The CDR3 is 18 residues long. CDR3 nucleotide sequence: TGTGCCAGCAGTCCAGATAACTTACGACAAAGTCGGGCCAACGTCCTGACTTTC. This sequence encodes CASSPDNLRQSRANVLTF.

Turning to this clone: Given a far larger clone just one base away, this is likely a sequencing read error. The gene calls are TRBV9 and TRBJ1-2; 7 bases are shared with TRBD1. CDR1 and CDR2 (germline): SGDLS, YYNGEE. This CDR3 comprises 13 residues. V lost 3 bases and J lost 4; bases outside the gene matches: 3. Here the CDR3 reads CASSAGQIYGYTF. The CDR3 region has the DNA TGTGCCAGCAGCGCGGGACAGATCTATGGCTACACCTTC.

This clone was observed a handful of times. J is TRBJ1-2 and V is TRBV7-2; 12 nucleotides agree with TRBD1. CDR1 and CDR2 from the germline V gene are SGHTA and FQGNSA. The V gene end was trimmed by 5 bases and the J gene end by 1 base; junction bases not matched to a gene: 11. The CDR3 runs to 18 residues. The CDR3 DNA reads TGTGCCAGCAGCCAGAGGAGGGGACAGGGGGCGATTAACTATGGCTACACCTTC. Translation: CASSQRRGQGAINYGYTF.

The chain is built from TRBV7-6 and TRBJ2-1, with D possibly called TRBD1 or TRBD2 (5 bases each). Germline V CDR1 and CDR2: SGHVS, FNYEAQ. The germline V and J ends were trimmed by 2 bases and 14 bases, with 16 bases remaining between them. The CDR3 is made up of 13 amino acids. CDR3 amino acids: CASSLSPRDVEFF. DNA of the CDR3: TGTGCCAGCAGCTTAAGCCCACGGGACGTGGAGTTCTTC.

The gene calls are TRBV27 and TRBJ2-1; TRBD2 matches at 11 bases. Trimming at V came to 4 bases and at J to 6 bases, leaving 11 bases not matched to a gene. Germline V gene sequence: CDR1 MNHEY, CDR2 SMNVEV (reference sequence). CDR3 size: 17 residues. CDR3 protein: CASSSPVAGGLSNEQFF. The CDR3 region has the DNA TGTGCCAGCAGTTCCCCCGTAGCGGGAGGGTTGTCCAATGAGCAGTTCTTC.

The gene calls are TRBV4-1 and TRBJ1-3; 7 positions agree with TRBD1. The CDR3 covers 21 residues. Germline V gene lookup returns CDR1 MGHRA and CDR2 YSYEKL. Unmatched junction bases numbered 21, after V lost 0 bases and J lost 4 bases. The CDR3 coding sequence is TGCGCCAGCAGCCAAGATTCGGTAAAGGGGGCCATCCACCCTCAGGGAAACACCATATATTTT. Protein product: CASSQDSVKGAIHPQGNTIYF.

The chain carries TRBV28 and TRBJ1-6; 8 bases map to TRBD1. V shed 3 bases and J 2 bases; nucleotides not matched to a gene: 9. This CDR3 is 18 amino acids long. Germline V lookup: CDR1 MDHEN, CDR2 SYDVKM. DNA for the CDR3: TGTGCCAGCAGTTTCAGGCGGGACAGGTATACCTATAATTCACCCCTCCACTTT. Protein sequence: CASSFRRDRYTYNSPLHF.

The chain joins TRBV27 to TRBJ2-7; D may correspond to TRBD1 or TRBD2 (6 bases each). The V end was cut by 9 bases, the J end by 0 bases, with 18 bases between. This CDR3 contains 15 residues. CDR1 and CDR2 (germline): MNHEY, SMNVEV (reference sequence). As DNA, the CDR3 is TGTGCCAGTAGGGGCGGGGACAAATACTCCTACGAGCAGTACTTC. Protein sequence: CASRGGDKYSYEQYF.

The V and J genes are TRBV28 and TRBJ2-3; TRBD2 agrees at 9 bases. With 6 bases clipped from V and 6 bases from J, the junction kept 16 bases outside the gene matches. CDR3 size: 17 residues. Looked up from germline, CDR1 is MDHEN and CDR2 is SYDVKM. CDR3 DNA: TGTGCCAGCAGCAAAAGACCGGGACTAGCTCTTATGGATACGCAGTATTTT. Its translation is CASSKRPGLALMDTQYF. The complete variable domain, with remaining parts taken from reference TRBV28 and TRBJ2-3, reads DVKVTQSSRYLVKRTGEKVFLECVQDMDHENMFWYRQDPGLGLRLIYFSYDVKMKEKGDIPEGYSVSREKKERFSLILESASTNQTSMYLCASSKRPGLALMDTQYFGPGTRLTVL.

The chain links TRBV7-9 to TRBJ2-7, with 8 nucleotides matching TRBD1. Germline V gene sequence: CDR1 SEHNR, CDR2 FQNEAQ (reference sequence). CDR3 size: 14 residues. V lost 1 base and J lost 3; bases outside the gene matches: 2. CDR3: CASSLVDRDYEQYF. Here the CDR3 DNA reads TGTGCCAGCAGCTTAGTGGACAGGGACTACGAGCAGTACTTC.

The chain recombines TRBV9 with TRBJ2-3; D is undetermined. V gave up 4 bases and J gave up 3 bases, with 18 bases separating them. The CDR3 has 16 residues. The germline V gene encodes CDR1 SGDLS and CDR2 YYNGEE. The CDR3 here is CASSPKILVRTDTQYF. As DNA, the CDR3 is TGTGCCAGCAGCCCGAAAATCCTTGTAAGGACAGATACGCAGTATTTT.

The J gene is TRBJ2-7, the V gene TRBV6-5, with D maybe TRBD2 (6 bases). CDR1 is MNHEY and CDR2 is SVGAGI in the germline V gene. V was pared by 6 bases and J by 1 base, with 10 bases between. The length of the CDR3 is 13 residues. DNA for the CDR3: TGTGCCAGCAGGTGGGGGGAATCCTACGAGCAGTACTTC. Its translation: CASRWGESYEQYF.

This clone was seen only once. The rearrangement uses TRBV6-5 and TRBJ2-1; D remains ambiguous. The germline CDR1 and CDR2 sequences are MNHEY and SVGAGI. The CDR3 loop spans 13 amino acids. With 6 bases removed from V and 0 bases from J, the gap between germline ends came to 6 bases. CDR3 loop: CASSSGSYNEQFF. In DNA, the CDR3 is TGTGCCAGCAGCTCAGGCTCCTACAATGAGCAGTTCTTC.

This chain links TRBV9 with TRBJ1-6, with a possible D match to TRBD1 (6 bases). The CDR3 has 15 residues. The germline V and J ends were trimmed by 0 bases and 7 bases, with 11 bases remaining between them. Germline-derived CDR1 and CDR2 are SGDLS and YYNGEE. Written as DNA, the CDR3 is TGTGCCAGCAGCGTAGGAGGGGGGTTGAATTCACCCCTCCACTTT. Its translation: CASSVGGGLNSPLHF.

This rearrangement joins TRBV30 to TRBJ1-1, with unresolved D. V lost 7 bases to trimming and J lost 1 base, with 7 bases between them. The CDR3 runs 11 residues. Germline V CDR1 and CDR2: GTSNPN, SVGIG (reference sequence). The DNA of the CDR3 is TGTGCCTTGCAAGAGAACACTGAAGCTTTCTTT. This gives the protein CALQENTEAFF.

V usage is TRBV10-3 and J usage is TRBJ2-3; 9 bases match TRBD2. Germline-derived CDR1 and CDR2 are ENHRY and SYGVKD. This CDR3 has 16 residues. The V segment lost 6 bases and the J segment 0 bases; nucleotides outside the gene matches: 7. Here the CDR3 reads CAISQQRGVSTDTQYF. CDR3 nucleotide sequence: TGTGCCATCAGCCAACAGCGGGGGGTGAGCACAGATACGCAGTATTTT.

The J gene is TRBJ2-7, the V gene TRBV5-8; 14 bases line up with TRBD2. V was clipped by 4 bases and J by 4 bases; unmatched bases: 7. Germline-derived CDR1 and CDR2 are SGHTS and YDEGEE. The CDR3 loop spans 16 amino acids. CDR3 DNA sequence: TGTGCCAGCAGCCCGGGACTAGCGGGAGCCATGTACGAGCAGTACTTC. This translates into CASSPGLAGAMYEQYF.

This chain connects TRBV27 to TRBJ1-2, with 9 bases identical to TRBD1. The CDR3 totals 14 residues. Per germline, CDR1 MNHEY and CDR2 SMNVEV (reference sequence). Germline trimming cut 6 bases from V and 8 bases from J; bases unmatched to any gene: 10. The CDR3, as DNA: TGTGCCAGCAGAATTAGGACAGGGGAGAGCGGCTACACCTTC. Its protein product is CASRIRTGESGYTF.

The chain links TRBV4-1 to TRBJ1-1, with 8 bases matching TRBD1. The V gene end was trimmed by 5 bases and the J gene end by 6 bases; junction bases not matched to a gene: 5. CDR3 length: 13 amino acids. Germline V CDR1 and CDR2: MGHRA, YSYEKL. The CDR3 protein is CASSDTGGPEAFF. As DNA, the CDR3 is TGCGCCAGCAGCGATACAGGGGGGCCTGAAGCTTTCTTT.

The J gene is TRBJ2-7, the V gene TRBV5-8; D remains unclear. Per the germline V gene, CDR1 is SGHTS and CDR2 is YDEGEE. The CDR3 consists of 13 residues. Trimming left V 6 bases short and J 3 bases short, with 13 bases between. The CDR3 is CASTSLVYYEQYF. The CDR3, as DNA: TGTGCCAGCACCTCCCTTGTATACTACGAGCAGTACTTC.

The genes are TRBV9 and TRBJ2-7, with 7 positions matching TRBD1. There are 14 residues in the CDR3. Germline CDR1 reads SGDLS; CDR2 reads YYNGEE. Trimming took 3 bases from V and 2 from J; bases not matched to a gene: 5. As DNA, the CDR3 is TGTGCCAGCAGCGCCGGACAGGTGGCCTACGAGCAGTACTTC. This sequence encodes CASSAGQVAYEQYF.

This chain links TRBV27 with TRBJ2-3, with 7 bases identical to TRBD2. The CDR3 totals 16 residues. V lost 7 bases and J lost 2; bases outside the gene matches: 12. Germline V gene lookup returns CDR1 MNHEY and CDR2 SMNVEV (reference sequence). The CDR3 DNA is TGTGCCAGCACTTGGTCTGCGGGGGAGATCACAGATACGCAGTATTTT. This gives the protein CASTWSAGEITDTQYF.

The CDR3 spells CASSHIPTGNYGYTF. CDR3 nucleotide sequence: TGTGCCAGCAGCCATATCCCGACGGGAAACTATGGCTACACCTTC. The rearrangement joins TRBV28 to TRBJ1-2, with D unresolved. Germline values: CDR1 MDHEN, CDR2 SYDVKM. V gave up 6 bases and J gave up 2 bases, with 16 bases separating them. The CDR3 runs 15 residues.

This sequence joins TRBV6-6 and TRBJ1-2; TRBD1 might be the D (5 bases). Germline values: CDR1 MNHNY, CDR2 SVGAGI (reference sequence). The V end was cut by 8 bases, the J end by 5 bases, with 12 bases between. The CDR3 contains 12 residues. CDR3 protein: CASFDGGYGYTF. DNA of the CDR3: TGTGCCAGCTTTGACGGGGGTTATGGCTACACCTTC.